This is a list of T cell receptor beta chains from one sample in a study of cytomegalovirus exposure and HLA in healthy donors. Sequenced by immunoSEQ multiplex PCR; TCRdb stores in-frame clones only, minus some. The repertoire shows tens of thousands of clones; the top ten hold 12%. Sequenced: PBMCs. The receptors originated from a woman aged 25 to 39 in good health and CMV-seropositive. The CDR3 runs from the conserved cysteine through the conserved F or W. A D gene is named only where the DNA matches it firmly.

cdr3_length d_call v_call cdr3_aa
14 TRBD1 TRBV6-5 CASSRDRVSTGYTF
12 NA TRBV29-1 CSVSHLDREQFF
16 NA TRBV6-1 CASSVRSGTLTDTQYF
14 TRBD2 TRBV5-1 CASSRTSGSNEQFF
17 NA TRBV9 CASSVRGDGSPTDTQYF
14 NA TRBV18 CASSPGPGGAEAFF
14 NA TRBV19 CASSISAFDTEAFF
12 NA TRBV5-1 CASPTATGGYTF
12 NA TRBV19 CASTIMGGRAFF
14 NA TRBV6-6 CASTSQDYTGELFF
14 TRBD1 TRBV19 CATRDRTSNQPQHF
12 NA TRBV5-4 CASSVRTYEQYF
14 NA TRBV4-1 CASSLPGVTQPQHF
15 NA TRBV4-1 CASSQGPTGGDEQFF
14 NA TRBV9 CASRSGLSGNTIYF
12 NA TRBV6-6 CASSYLVYEQYF
13 NA TRBV19 CASSFIHTGELFF
13 NA TRBV5-1 CASSFVRNTEAFF
14 NA TRBV6-6 CASSYGARSYGYTF
15 TRBD1 TRBV4-2 CASSQDRQGTGGYTF
14 NA TRBV25-1 CASSDAGSHQPQHF
14 NA TRBV19 CASSRRVGGTEAFF
14 NA TRBV12-5 CASGQTPGDTEAFF
14 NA TRBV6-5 CASSYKPQGSGYTF
15 NA TRBV18 CASSPGSSGNQPQHF
15 NA TRBV7-9 CASSKPPGHKETQYF
14 NA TRBV6-5 CASSSVGVWNEQFF
15 NA TRBV19 CASSIGGSDTDTQYF
17 TRBD2 TRBV29-1 CSVMEMVGGGASDTQYF
16 NA TRBV18 CASSLGPQGWNTEAFF
15 NA TRBV5-1 CASSRGWAGEREQYF
15 TRBD1 TRBV5-1 CASSRGQGRHNEQFF
21 NA TRBV6-8 CASSYSTSPNTFSEGTCEQYF
13 TRBD1 TRBV7-2 CASSPTDRAEQYF
12 NA TRBV5-4 CASSLGSTEAFF
17 TRBD2 TRBV4-1 CASSQGPERGEAYEQYF
13 NA TRBV30 CAWSVELNTEAFF
11 NA TRBV2 CASRAVYGYTF
14 NA TRBV5-1 CASSQSTGPYEQYF
13 NA TRBV14 CASSPHRRNGYTF
12 NA TRBV7-9 CASSPSPYEQYF